This T cell receptor (beta chain) was sequenced in a study of CD8 T cells in Susac syndrome. TEMRA cells were FACS-enriched and CD8+ and CD4+ T cells negatively isolated. CDR3 size: 13 residues. Losses at the gene ends were 6 bases for V and 5 bases for J; bases not matched to a gene: 5. When the RNA was reverse transcribed, random hexamers were used with an input of about 0.5 to 1 ug. Multiplex immunoSEQ PCR targeted 54 Vbeta and 13 Jbeta TCR beta segments. TCRdb re-analysed the immunoSEQ multiplex PCR reads in MiXCR, keeping a single row per CDR3 protein. The sample includes 250,000 to 300,000 distinct CDR3 sequences, roughly 90% of them seen just once.

The sample consisted of CD8+ T cells from PBMCs. The clonotype was recovered from a human donor with multiple sclerosis. This chain joins TRBV12-3 or TRBV12-4 and TRBJ2-7; 9 nucleotides agree with TRBD1. CDR3 in DNA: TGTGCCAGCAGCGACAGGGGGATCGACGAGCAGTACTTC. Amino acids: CASSDRGIDEQYF.